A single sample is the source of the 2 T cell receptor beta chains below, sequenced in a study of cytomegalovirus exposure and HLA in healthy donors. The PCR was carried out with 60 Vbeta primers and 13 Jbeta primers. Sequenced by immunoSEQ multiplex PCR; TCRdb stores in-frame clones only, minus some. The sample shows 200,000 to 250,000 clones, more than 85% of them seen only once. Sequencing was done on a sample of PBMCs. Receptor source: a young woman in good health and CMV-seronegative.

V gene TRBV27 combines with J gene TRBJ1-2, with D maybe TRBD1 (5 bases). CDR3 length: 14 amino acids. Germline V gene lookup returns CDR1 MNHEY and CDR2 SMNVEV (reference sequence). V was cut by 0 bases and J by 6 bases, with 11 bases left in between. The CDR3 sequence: CASSLSFWGDGYTF. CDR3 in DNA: TGTGCCAGCAGTTTATCTTTTTGGGGGGATGGCTACACCTTC.

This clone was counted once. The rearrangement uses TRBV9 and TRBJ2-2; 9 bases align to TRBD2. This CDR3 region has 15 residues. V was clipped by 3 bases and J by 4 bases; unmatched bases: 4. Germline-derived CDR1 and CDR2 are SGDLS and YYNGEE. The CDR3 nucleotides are TGTGCCAGCAGCGCCCCTAGCGGGGCCACCGGGGAGCTGTTTTTT. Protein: CASSAPSGATGELFF.